The 20 T cell receptor beta chains reported below all come from one sample, sequenced in a study of T cells in Graves' hyperthyroidism and ophthalmopathy. It was RNA transcripts that yielded the amplified TCR beta CDR3 regions. The HTBI primer set was used in a first-round RT-PCR of the TCR CDR3. MiXCR, applied by TCRdb to the multiplex PCR reads, yields one record per CDR3 protein. This sample has 380,000 or so distinct CDR3 sequences, with 15% to 20% found just once. The material sequenced was blood. These receptors were obtained from a woman younger than 30 with Graves' hyperthyroidism.

This clonotype occurred many times. This chain joins TRBV12-3 or TRBV12-4 and TRBJ1-5; TRBD1 might be the D (5 bases). The CDR3 spans 13 residues. V was clipped by 7 bases and J by 3 bases, with 10 bases between them. CDR3 residues: CASTRDFNQPQHF. The CDR3 DNA reads as TGTGCCAGCACTAGGGACTTCAATCAGCCCCAGCATTTT.

Points on this clonotype: At one boundary the junction diverges from the germline segment, which might be a read error. The rearrangement joins TRBV5-1 to TRBJ1-1, with D perhaps matching TRBD1 (5 bases). Germline V lookup: CDR1 SGHRS, CDR2 YFSETQ. The CDR3 contains 15 residues. The chain's CDR3 is CASSLMGGTNTEASF. The CDR3 DNA follows: TGCGCCAGCAGCTTGATGGGTGGGACCAACACTGAAGCTTCCTTT.

This clonotype was found many times. The rearrangement links TRBV9 to TRBJ1-5, with a possible D match to TRBD1 (5 bases). The CDR3 sequence is 15 residues long. CDR1 and CDR2 from the germline V gene are SGDLS and YYNGEE. The V end was cut by 3 bases, the J end by 0 bases, with 10 bases between. Written as DNA, the CDR3 is TGTGCCAGCAGCGGGACACCTTATAGCAATCAGCCCCAGCATTTT. The encoded protein is CASSGTPYSNQPQHF.

This clonotype was picked up a small number of times. This chain uses TRBV30 with TRBJ2-5; 9 bases are a match to TRBD2. V dropped 2 bases and J dropped 5; count of bases not matched to a gene: 15. Germline CDR1 is GTSNPN and CDR2 is SVGIG (reference sequence). The CDR3 loop spans 17 amino acids. This CDR3 reads CAWSSRRGRGGRETQYF. In DNA, the CDR3 is TGTGCCTGGAGTTCCCGAAGGGGGCGGGGGGGCCGGGAGACCCAGTACTTC.

This clonotype occurred many times. This chain joins TRBV19 and TRBJ1-5, with TRBD1 as a possible D gene (6 bases). V lost 5 bases, J lost 4 bases, and 18 bases lay in between. The CDR3 runs 16 residues. Germline V CDR1 and CDR2: LNHDA, SQIVND (reference sequence). CDR3 residues: CASSGIRQGMNQPQHF. The CDR3 bases are TGTGCCAGTAGTGGAATCAGGCAGGGGATGAATCAGCCCCAGCATTTT.

The chain links TRBV12-3 or TRBV12-4 to TRBJ2-5; no firm D call. Between the trimmed V and J ends, which lost 2 bases and 6 bases, there was a span of 7 bases. The CDR3 sequence is 12 residues long. CDR3 bases: TGTGCCAGCAGTTTATCTCGAAAGACCCAGTACTTC. Its protein product is CASSLSRKTQYF.

The sample holds many counts of this clonotype. The chain has TRBV20-1 and TRBJ2-5; perhaps TRBD1 as D (6 bases). V was cut by 5 bases and J by 5 bases, with 15 bases left in between. The CDR3 covers 13 residues. Germline CDR1 and CDR2: DFQATT and SNEGSKA (reference sequence). The CDR3 DNA follows: TGCAGTGCTCAGGCAGGGGTGGAGGAGACCCAGTACTTC. It yields the protein CSAQAGVEETQYF.

The sample holds many counts of this clonotype. A much larger clone sits a single nucleotide away, making a read error possible. The rearrangement uses TRBV11-2 and TRBJ2-5; D possibly matches TRBD1 or TRBD2 (6 bases each). The CDR3 runs 13 residues. The germline V gene encodes CDR1 SGHAT and CDR2 FQNNGV. The CDR3 here is CASSSERGETQCF. The CDR3 coding sequence is TGTGCCAGCAGCTCAGAGAGGGGGGAGACCCAGTGCTTC. Together with reference TRBV11-2 and TRBJ2-5, the CDR3 gives the full variable domain: EAGVAQSPRYKIIEKRQSVAFWCNPISGHATLYWYQQILGQGPKLLIQFQNNGVVDDSQLPKDRFSAERLKGVDSTLKIQPAKLEDSAVYLCASSSERGETQCFGPGTRLLVL.

This clonotype was counted between two and nine times. A much larger clone lies one base from this, so it may be a read error. The gene calls are TRBV20-1 and TRBJ1-5, with 9 bases lining up with TRBD1. Germline V gene sequence: CDR1 DFQATT, CDR2 SNEGSKA (reference sequence). This CDR3 has 14 amino acids. This CDR3 reads CSAQRGQGGQPQQF. CDR3 nucleotides: TGCAGTGCTCAAAGGGGACAGGGAGGCCAGCCCCAGCAATTT.

Many counts were recorded for this clonotype. This chain links TRBV28 with TRBJ1-1; D may be TRBD1 (5 bases). Trimming shortened V by 4 bases and J by 1 base, and 13 bases separated the two germline ends. CDR3 length: 15 amino acids. Germline-derived CDR1 and CDR2 are MDHEN and SYDVKM. CDR3 in amino acids: CASSSKGPRNTEAFF. The CDR3 region has the DNA TGTGCCAGCAGTTCCAAGGGACCCAGGAACACTGAAGCTTTCTTT.

Comment on this clonotype: This may come from a read error, since a much larger clone is one base off. The chain carries TRBV30 and TRBJ1-1; D is uncertain. Looked up from germline, CDR1 is GTSNPN and CDR2 is SVGIG (reference sequence). With 6 bases removed from V and 4 bases from J, the gap between germline ends came to 12 bases. The CDR3 contains 12 residues. The CDR3 nucleotides are TGTGCCTGCCAGAGCATGAGCACTGAAGCTTTCTTT. It codes for CACQSMSTEAFF.

This clonotype was counted many times. This chain uses TRBV20-1 with TRBJ1-1, with D hard to call. Germline assignment: CDR1 DFQATT and CDR2 SNEGSKA (reference sequence). The CDR3 sequence is 13 residues long. V gave up 3 bases and J gave up 7 bases, with 15 bases separating them. DNA for the CDR3: TGCAGTGCTAGTGCCCAAAGCAAGGGTGAAGCTTTCTTT. Amino acids: CSASAQSKGEAFF.

This clonotype was counted at least ten times. This chain joins TRBV11-3 and TRBJ1-1, with TRBD1 matching 7 bases. Germline CDR1 is SGHNT and CDR2 is YENEEA. Germline trimming cut 2 bases from V and 4 bases from J; bases unmatched to any gene: 1. The CDR3 has 13 amino acids. The CDR3 DNA reads TGTGCCAGCAGCTTACGACAGGGCACTGAAGCTTTCTTT. Translation: CASSLRQGTEAFF. Drawing the rest from reference TRBV11-3 and TRBJ1-1, the complete variable domain is EAGVVQSPRYKIIEKKQPVAFWCNPISGHNTLYWYLQNLGQGPELLIRYENEEAVDDSQLPKDRFSAERLKGVDSTLKIQPAELGDSAVYLCASSLRQGTEAFFGQGTRLTVV.

This clonotype was found many times. The J gene is TRBJ1-2, the V gene TRBV7-9; the D is unclear. This CDR3 spans 15 amino acids. Germline V CDR1 and CDR2: SEHNR, FQNEAQ (reference sequence). The V gene lost 2 bases and the J gene lost 4 bases, with 14 bases spanning the gap. The CDR3 nucleotides are TGTGCCAGCAGCTTACTAGGCCAGGAGCCCTATGGCTACACCTTC. Amino acid sequence: CASSLLGQEPYGYTF.

The chain has TRBV6-2 or TRBV6-3 and TRBJ2-7; the match to TRBD2 covers 13 bases. Germline V lookup: CDR1 MNHEY, CDR2 SVGEGT. The J segment lost 1 base and the V segment lost 8 bases, leaving 8 bases of the junction unmatched. The CDR3 contains 16 residues. The CDR3 coding sequence is TGTGCCAGCCGACGGAGGACTAGCGGGGGATCCTACGAGCAGTACTTC. Amino acid sequence: CASRRRTSGGSYEQYF.

This clonotype was counted at least ten times. J is TRBJ1-1 and V is TRBV6-5, with D uncertain. With 0 bases removed from V and 0 bases from J, the gap between germline ends came to 8 bases. The CDR3 length is 15 residues. CDR1 MNHEY and CDR2 SVGAGI come from the germline V gene. CDR3 DNA sequence: TGTGCCAGCAGTTACTCGAGCAGCCTGAACACTGAAGCTTTCTTT. It is translated as CASSYSSSLNTEAFF.

V gene TRBV12-3 or TRBV12-4 combines with J gene TRBJ1-1; no reliable D call. The CDR3 has 14 residues. Trimming removed 5 bases at V and 4 bases at J, with 14 bases between. The CDR3 DNA reads as TGTGCCAGCAGTCACACAGTTAGACTCACTGAAGCTTTCTTT. Its translation: CASSHTVRLTEAFF.

The chain combines TRBV6-1 with TRBJ2-7; 14 bases are a match to TRBD2. Trimming cost V 6 bases and J 6 bases; bases outside gene matches: 10. Germline CDR1 and CDR2: MNHNS and SASEGT. CDR3 length equals 16 residues. CDR3 protein: CASSRTSGGLRREQYF. CDR3 sequence (DNA): TGTGCCAGCAGCCGGACTAGCGGGGGGCTGCGACGCGAGCAGTACTTC.

This clonotype was seen only a few times. The CDR3: CSAIRTGIVINQPQHF. CDR3 DNA: TGCAGTGCTATCCGGACAGGGATTGTTATCAATCAGCCCCAGCATTTT. V and J are TRBV20-1 and TRBJ1-5, with 8 positions matching TRBD1. Germline V lookup: CDR1 DFQATT, CDR2 SNEGSKA (reference sequence). With 4 bases clipped from V and 3 bases from J, the junction kept 11 bases outside the gene matches. The CDR3 runs 16 residues.

This clonotype has a count of ten or more. The V gene is TRBV5-1, the J gene TRBJ2-7; 8 bases are shared with TRBD1. Per the germline V gene, CDR1 is SGHRS and CDR2 is YFSETQ. The CDR3 contains 17 residues. The J segment lost 2 bases and the V segment lost 4 bases, leaving 14 bases of the junction unmatched. CDR3 protein: CASSATERGTGTYEQYF. The CDR3 DNA sequence: TGCGCCAGCAGCGCCACGGAGAGGGGGACAGGAACCTACGAGCAGTACTTC.